The 2 T cell receptor beta chains presented below share a single source sample, sequenced in a study of cytomegalovirus exposure and HLA in healthy donors. Using immunoSEQ multiplex PCR, the repertoire was profiled, and TCRdb retains in-frame clones only, with some absent. This table has 100,000 to 120,000 clones, approximately 86% appearing once. Sequencing used PBMCs. The receptor source for this set is a woman aged 18 to 35 in good health and CMV-seronegative.

This chain links TRBV27 with TRBJ1-2, with D perhaps matching TRBD1 (5 bases). The CDR3 consists of 16 residues. Germline V gene lookup returns CDR1 MNHEY and CDR2 SMNVEV (reference sequence). Trimming left V 6 bases short and J 4 bases short, with 21 bases between. CDR3: CASSRDLRQTVYGYTF. For the CDR3, the DNA is TGTGCCAGCAGCCGTGACCTGAGACAGACGGTCTATGGCTACACCTTC.

V usage is TRBV2 and J usage is TRBJ2-7; D is ambiguous. Germline V gives CDR1 SNHLY, CDR2 FYNNEI. Trimming pared 6 bases from V and 3 bases from J, leaving 18 bases between. The CDR3 contains 15 residues. CDR3 amino acids: CASSPEKALNYEQYF. As DNA, the CDR3 is TGTGCCAGCAGCCCGGAGAAAGCGCTCAACTACGAGCAGTACTTC.